Listed below are T cell receptor beta chains from one sample, sequenced in a study of T cell repertoires in aging, cancer and after chemotherapy. TCRdb called the multiplex PCR reads again in MiXCR, with one record for every CDR3 protein. Among 1,500 to 2,000 distinct CDR3 sequences listed, roughly 24% were seen once. The sample was blood. All receptors come from a human donor with a solid tumor. Each CDR3 is given with its conserved first and last residue. The D gene is left open where the match is weak. Size values are once, few and many counts, or a class for expanded clones, and some rows have none.

v_gene	j_gene	d_gene	abundance	CDR3aa	CDR3nt
TRBV20-1	TRBJ2-7	TRBD2	.	CSAVYRLAGNSYEQYF	TGCAGTGCTGTTTACCGACTAGCGGGAAACTCCTACGAGCAGTACTTC
TRBV10-3	TRBJ2-3	TRBD2	medium-sized	CAISERMGLAGGPDTQYF	TGTGCCATCAGTGAGCGGATGGGACTAGCGGGAGGGCCTGATACGCAGTATTTT
TRBV20-1	TRBJ2-3	TRBD2	medium-sized	CSAITFTSGRTDTQYF	TGCAGTGCTATAACCTTTACTAGCGGGAGAACAGATACGCAGTATTTT
TRBV5-1	TRBJ1-2	.	.	CASSREVEGFGYTF	TGCGCCAGCAGCCGTGAGGTTGAGGGTTTTGGCTACACCTTC
TRBV5-6	TRBJ2-7	TRBD1	medium-sized	CASSSHSGTVIEQYF	TGTGCCAGCAGCTCCCACTCCGGGACAGTCATCGAGCAGTACTTC
TRBV19	TRBJ1-6	.	medium-sized	CANSDRRGGTPLHF	TGTGCCAATTCCGACCGGCGTGGGGGGACACCCCTCCACTTT
TRBV12-3/TRBV12-4	TRBJ2-1	.	medium-sized	CAGGLADNEQFF	TGTGCCGGGGGGTTAGCTGATAATGAGCAGTTCTTC
TRBV7-2	TRBJ2-7	TRBD2	few	CASSRGLDPLGNYEQYF	TGTGCCAGCAGCAGGGGACTAGACCCCCTCGGGAACTACGAGCAGTACTTC
TRBV12-3/TRBV12-4	TRBJ1-3	TRBD1	.	CASSLGLGQASGNTIYF	TGTGCCAGCAGTCTCGGGCTGGGACAGGCTTCTGGAAACACCATATATTTT
TRBV6-6	TRBJ2-7	TRBD1	.	CASSPGTGVYEQYF	TGTGCCAGCAGTCCTGGGACAGGGGTCTACGAGCAGTACTTC
TRBV7-2	TRBJ1-4	.	.	CASSARGGHGENLFF	TGTGCCAGCAGCGCACGCGGGGGGCATGGGGAAAATCTGTTTTTT
TRBV5-1	TRBJ2-5	TRBD1	medium-sized	CASSSRDREIQETQYF	TGCGCCAGCAGCTCCCGGGACAGGGAAATTCAAGAGACCCAGTACTTC
TRBV29-1	TRBJ2-6	.	few	CSVGGGANVLTF	TGCAGCGTTGGGGGGGGGGCCAACGTCCTGACTTTC
TRBV30	TRBJ2-7	.	.	CAWKDGYEQYF	TGTGCCTGGAAAGACGGCTACGAGCAGTACTTC
TRBV20-1	TRBJ1-2	.	large	CSARTVYGYTF	TGCAGTGCTCGGACGGTCTATGGCTACACCTTC